This T cell receptor beta chain stems from a study of T cell responses to AZD1222 COVID-19 vaccine. This CDR3 has 14 residues. Between the trimmed V and J ends, which lost 1 base and 7 bases, there was a span of 11 bases. CDR1 and CDR2 (germline): SNHLY, FYNNEI. Only in-frame clones appear in the TCRdb table, and some are missing; sequencing was by immunoSEQ multiplex PCR. The table has 100,000 to 150,000 clones, around 90% seen once. The TCR comes from an adult who received the AZD1222 COVID-19 vaccine. The chain recombines TRBV2 with TRBJ1-5, with D possibly matching TRBD1 (6 bases). Sample: peripheral blood, taken 28 days after the second AZD1222 dose. CDR3 amino acids: CASSEEQGGQPQHF. CDR3 coding DNA: TGTGCCAGCAGTGAAGAACAGGGAGGGCAGCCCCAGCATTTT. Full variable domain (rest looked up from reference TRBV2 and TRBJ1-5): EPEVTQTPSHQVTQMGQEVILRCVPISNHLYFYWYRQILGQKVEFLVSFYNNEISEKSEIFDDQFSVERPDGSNFTLKIRSTKLEDSAMYFCASSEEQGGQPQHFGDGTRLSIL.